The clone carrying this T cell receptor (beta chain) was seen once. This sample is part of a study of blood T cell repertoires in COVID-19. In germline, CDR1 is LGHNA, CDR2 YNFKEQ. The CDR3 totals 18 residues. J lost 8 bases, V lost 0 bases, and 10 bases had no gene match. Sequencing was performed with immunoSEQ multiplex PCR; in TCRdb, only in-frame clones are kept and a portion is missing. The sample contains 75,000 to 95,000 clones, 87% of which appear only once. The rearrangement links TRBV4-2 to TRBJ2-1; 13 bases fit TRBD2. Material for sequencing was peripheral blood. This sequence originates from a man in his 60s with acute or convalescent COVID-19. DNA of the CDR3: TGTGCCAGCAGCCAAGACTTGACTAGCGGGGGGCATAGGGATGAGCAGTTCTTC. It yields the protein CASSQDLTSGGHRDEQFF.